This T cell receptor (beta chain) was captured by sequencing in a study of cytomegalovirus exposure and HLA in healthy donors. Sequencing was performed with immunoSEQ multiplex PCR; in TCRdb, only in-frame clones are kept and a portion is missing. The data show 260,000 or so clones, with about nine tenths seen just once and around 3.3% held by the top ten. V was cut by 1 base and J by 3 bases, with 6 bases left in between. Germline V gives CDR1 SGHTA, CDR2 FQGNSA. The CDR3 loop spans 14 amino acids. This sequence joins TRBV7-2 and TRBJ2-2; D is undetermined. The sequence was obtained from a woman aged 30 to 39 in good health and CMV-seronegative. The sequenced sample was PBMCs. This chain's CDR3 is CASSLGFHTGELFF. The CDR3 region has the DNA TGTGCCAGCAGCTTAGGTTTCCACACCGGGGAGCTGTTTTTT.